The subject of this entry is one T cell receptor (beta chain). Its antigen is unknown. CDR3 length equals 18 residues. J was trimmed by 2 bases and V by 6 bases; bases with no gene match: 9. CDR1 and CDR2 (germline): SEHNR, FQNEAQ (reference sequence). The data were obtained in a study of tumor and adjacent non-tumor tissue in lung cancer. Study background: There were around eleven adenocarcinoma, 2 squamous cell carcinoma and 1 small cell lung cancer cases. Study-level findings and limits: Top 100 clones took a larger repertoire share in normal lung.

The library came from three nested PCR rounds adapted from ARM-PCR protocols. TCRdb re-derived calls from the multiplex PCR reads in MiXCR, one entry per CDR3 protein. The sample holds 75,000 to 95,000 distinct CDR3 sequences, over 55% seen once. No cell sorting was done before RNA was extracted from the tissue. Donors were chemotherapy-naive, newly diagnosed lung cancer surgical patients in China, August–late 2014. The receptor's source is a middle-aged woman with non-small cell lung cancer. Sequencing was performed on lung tumor tissue. The chain is built from TRBV7-9 and TRBJ2-3; 15 bases map to TRBD2. The CDR3 loop is CASSSPGLAGGSTDTQYF. CDR3 sequence (DNA): TGTGCCAGCAGTTCACCGGGACTAGCGGGGGGCTCCACAGATACGCAGTATTTT.